These 10 T cell receptor beta chains came from one sample sequenced in a study of T-cell reconstitution after alpha-beta-depleted transplantation in children. Unique molecular identifiers featured in how the TCRbeta library was prepared. TCRdb re-analysed the PCR reads in MiXCR, keeping a single row per CDR3 protein. Of approximately 590,000 distinct CDR3 sequences listed, about 10% are singletons. The sequencing used PBMCs from the stem cell graft donor, collected from the stem cell graft. The receptors derive from a human donor who donated a stem cell graft to a child with acute myeloid leukemia.

The chain employs TRBV5-1 and TRBJ1-1; no clear D. The V gene's germline CDR1 is SGHRS and CDR2 YFSETQ. With 0 bases removed from V and 0 bases from J, the gap between germline ends came to 12 bases. This CDR3 is built from 16 residues. The CDR3 nucleotides read TGCGCCAGCAGCTTGGGAGTAGTCGGGTTGAACACTGAAGCTTTCTTT. Translated: CASSLGVVGLNTEAFF.

The chain has TRBV29-1 and TRBJ2-7; D gene uncertain. Trimming took 4 bases from V and 2 from J, leaving 12 bases between them. CDR1 and CDR2 (germline): SQVTM, ANQGSEA. CDR3 length equals 13 residues. The CDR3 loop reads CSVADGTAYEQYF. CDR3 DNA: TGCAGCGTTGCCGACGGAACAGCCTACGAGCAGTACTTC.

The genes are TRBV6-2 or TRBV6-3 and TRBJ2-4; D assignment may be TRBD1 or TRBD2 (5 bases each). V was pared by 7 bases and J by 0 bases, with 10 bases between. CDR3 length: 14 residues. Germline loops: CDR1 MNHEY, CDR2 SVGEGT. CDR3 amino acids: CASTRDGAKNIQYF. The CDR3 DNA reads TGTGCCAGCACTCGGGACGGAGCCAAAAACATTCAGTACTTC.

Written as DNA, the CDR3 is TGTGCCAGCAGCATTTGGACTAGCGGGATGGTCACAGATACGCAGTATTTT. It encodes CASSIWTSGMVTDTQYF. The chain joins TRBV7-8 to TRBJ2-3, with 12 bases fitting TRBD2. Germline CDR1 reads SGHVS; CDR2 reads FQNEAQ. The length of the CDR3 is 17 residues. V was clipped by 5 bases and J by 2 bases; unmatched bases: 8.

Many counts were recorded for this clonotype. The genes are TRBV20-1 and TRBJ2-3; D remains ambiguous. The CDR3 is 13 amino acids. CDR1 is DFQATT, CDR2 SNEGSKA, per germline (reference sequence). The V end lost 3 bases, the J end lost 0 bases, and 7 bases lay between the germline ends. The CDR3 nucleotides read TGCAGTGCTAGGCCCAGGAGCACAGATACGCAGTATTTT. Protein: CSARPRSTDTQYF.

This clonotype was seen a handful of times. V usage is TRBV3-1 and J usage is TRBJ1-5; D is unresolved. Trimming removed 1 base from V and 11 bases from J, with 9 bases in between. This CDR3 contains 12 residues. Germline CDR1 reads LGHDT; CDR2 reads YNNKEL (reference sequence). The CDR3 DNA is TGTGCCAGCAGCCAAGGGGGATGGGCCCAGCATTTT. Translated, it gives CASSQGGWAQHF. The complete variable domain, with remaining parts taken from reference TRBV3-1 and TRBJ1-5, reads DTAVSQTPKYLVTQMGNDKSIKCEQNLGHDTMYWYKQDSKKFLKIMFSYNNKELIINETVPNRFSPKSPDKAHLNLHINSLELGDSAVYFCASSQGGWAQHFGDGTRLSIL.

A few counts support this clonotype. The gene calls are TRBV6-2 or TRBV6-3 and TRBJ2-7, with TRBD2 matching over 11 bases. V lost 11 bases and J lost 3; bases outside the gene matches: 21. The CDR3 consists of 18 residues. Germline CDR1 MNHEY, CDR2 SVGEGT. The CDR3 sequence: CASKSGKGPGLAVYEQYF. The CDR3 DNA reads TGTGCCTCGAAGTCGGGTAAAGGTCCGGGACTAGCGGTCTACGAGCAGTACTTC.

This clonotype was seen repeatedly, ten times or more. V gene TRBV6-1 combines with J gene TRBJ2-1; 10 bases are a match to TRBD1. CDR3 length equals 16 residues. Germline values: CDR1 MNHNS, CDR2 SASEGT. J lost 7 bases, V lost 4 bases, and 10 bases had no gene match. The CDR3 spells CASSVPGQGTRNEQFF. CDR3 sequence (DNA): TGTGCCAGCAGTGTTCCGGGACAGGGGACGAGGAATGAGCAGTTCTTC.

The chain is built from TRBV20-1 and TRBJ1-1; 7 nucleotides align to TRBD1. The V gene's germline CDR1 is DFQATT and CDR2 SNEGSKA (reference sequence). This CDR3 comprises 10 residues. V trimming: 4 bases; J trimming: 13 bases; junction bases outside the gene matches: 6. CDR3 protein: CSAKTGYGFF. CDR3 coding DNA: TGCAGTGCTAAGACAGGGTATGGTTTCTTT.

This clonotype was seen repeatedly, ten times or more. J is TRBJ1-4 and V is TRBV29-1, with 7 bases identical to TRBD1. The CDR3 is made up of 12 amino acids. J gave up 5 bases and V 6 bases, and 3 bases lay outside the gene matches. The germline V gene encodes CDR1 SQVTM and CDR2 ANQGSEA. CDR3 bases: TGCAGCGTCACAGGGGCGAATGAAAAACTGTTTTTT. Translating gives CSVTGANEKLFF.